Sequencing of this TCR beta chain was carried out in a study of neoadjuvant anti-PD-1 for oral cavity cancer. The wider study: Patients mostly received three to four biweekly nivolumab doses at 3 mg/kg before surgery. Non-progressing patients received a fourth nivolumab dose near day 43, then surgery on days 50-56.

Germline CDR1 and CDR2: SGHRS and YFSETQ. This CDR3 comprises 15 residues. V lost 4 bases to trimming and J lost 3 bases, with 16 bases between them. PBMCs were not maintained or expanded in culture before analysis. This table comes from immunoSEQ multiplex PCR, and its TCRdb copy is limited to in-frame clones, with some not included. The sample records 60,000 to 75,000 clones, approximately 80% being singletons. This clone was recorded only once. This receptor was obtained from a person aged 35-79 years with oral cavity squamous cell carcinoma. The source material was PBMCs, sampled before nivolumab (anti-PD-1) treatment. The rearrangement joins TRBV5-1 to TRBJ1-1, with D possibly being TRBD1 (5 bases). In DNA, the CDR3 is TGCGCCAGCAGCCCTCAGGGTCAAAGGCACACTGAAGCTTTCTTT. It yields the protein CASSPQGQRHTEAFF. The full variable domain, with the rest looked up from reference TRBV5-1 and TRBJ1-1, is KAGVTQTPRYLIKTRGQQVTLSCSPISGHRSVSWYQQTPGQGLQFLFEYFSETQRNKGNFPGRFSGRQFSNSRSEMNVSTLELGDSALYLCASSPQGQRHTEAFFGQGTRLTVV.